The 20 T cell receptor beta chains below were found in one sample sequenced in a study of human thymus T cells. Generated by immunoSEQ multiplex PCR, the TCRdb table keeps only in-frame clones and is missing some. The sample yields 120,000 or so clones, approximately 96% seen once. Thymic material originated from resections removed in the course of corrective heart surgery. Sequencing was done on a sample of thymus tissue. All receptors come from a boy under three years old with a congenital heart defect but otherwise immunologically healthy.

The CDR3 bases are TGTGCCAGCAGCCAAGACAAAGTGGAGGGGGGGACGGATGGGTTCTTC. Translated, it gives CASSQDKVEGGTDGFF. The gene calls are TRBV14 and TRBJ2-1, with D maybe TRBD2 (7 bases). The V end lost 0 bases, the J end lost 15 bases, and 24 bases lay between the germline ends. This CDR3 region has 16 residues. Germline V lookup: CDR1 SGHDN, CDR2 FVKESK.

The chain uses TRBV11-3 and TRBJ2-7, with 8 positions matching TRBD1. Unmatched junction bases numbered 3, after V lost 5 bases and J lost 0 bases. This CDR3 spans 14 amino acids. CDR1 is SGHNT and CDR2 is YENEEA in the germline V gene. The CDR3 region has the DNA TGTGCCAGCAGCCTGGACAGGGTCTCCTACGAGCAGTACTTC. Its translation: CASSLDRVSYEQYF.

This clone was observed a single time. V and J are TRBV6-9 and TRBJ2-6, with a possible D match to TRBD2 (5 bases). The germline gives CDR1 MNHGY, CDR2 SVAAGI. The CDR3 covers 14 residues. Trimming removed 2 bases at V and 7 bases at J, with 9 bases between. The CDR3 spells CASSYTRLANVLTF. The CDR3 bases are TGTGCCAGCAGTTATACGAGACTAGCCAACGTCCTGACTTTC.

This chain connects TRBV4-3 to TRBJ2-2; 11 nucleotides line up with TRBD1. The CDR3 is 15 amino acids. V shed 9 bases and J 7 bases; nucleotides not matched to a gene: 10. Germline V gene sequence: CDR1 LGHNA, CDR2 YSLEER. CDR3 residues: CASRVGTGGGGELFF. CDR3 in DNA: TGCGCCAGTCGGGTCGGGACAGGGGGAGGCGGGGAGCTGTTTTTT.

The CDR3 bases are TGCAGTGCTAGGGGGGGTGAAGCTTTCTTT. This codes for CSARGGEAFF. The chain carries TRBV20-1 and TRBJ1-1; a possible D gene is TRBD1 (5 bases). Germline CDR1 is DFQATT and CDR2 is SNEGSKA (reference sequence). CDR3 length equals 10 residues. Trimming removed 3 bases at V and 7 bases at J, with 6 bases between.

The rearrangement links TRBV27 to TRBJ1-3; weak D call: TRBD1 (6 bases). CDR3 size: 14 residues. V gave up 6 bases and J gave up 3 bases, with 12 bases separating them. Per germline, CDR1 MNHEY and CDR2 SMNVEV (reference sequence). The CDR3 region is CASSPLGGGNTIYF. The CDR3 nucleotides read TGTGCCAGCAGCCCACTAGGGGGTGGAAACACCATATATTTT.

The DNA of the CDR3 is TGTGCCAGTAGTCCCGACCCTTGGGGAGACAATGAGCAGTTCTTC. This sequence encodes CASSPDPWGDNEQFF. The rearrangement links TRBV19 to TRBJ2-1, with D perhaps matching TRBD2 (5 bases). This CDR3 comprises 15 residues. V gave up 5 bases and J gave up 5 bases, with 16 bases separating them. Germline CDR1 LNHDA, CDR2 SQIVND (reference sequence). Full variable domain (rest looked up from reference TRBV19 and TRBJ2-1): DGGITQSPKYLFRKEGQNVTLSCEQNLNHDAMYWYRQDPGQGLRLIYYSQIVNDFQKGDIAEGYSVSREKKESFPLTVTSAQKNPTAFYLCASSPDPWGDNEQFFGPGTRLTVL.

The chain is built from TRBV4-1 and TRBJ2-5; TRBD2 agrees at 12 bases. Germline V lookup: CDR1 MGHRA, CDR2 YSYEKL. Germline trimming cut 1 base from V and 4 bases from J; bases unmatched to any gene: 10. The CDR3 spans 18 residues. CDR3 amino acids: CASSQVPSGGAVRETQYF. The CDR3 coding sequence is TGCGCCAGCAGCCAAGTTCCTAGCGGGGGGGCCGTTCGAGAGACCCAGTACTTC.

This chain connects TRBV5-3 to TRBJ1-5, with D possibly TRBD1 on 5 matching bases. TRBV5-3 is marked as an open reading frame, function uncertain. Trimming cost V 0 bases and J 2 bases, with 6 bases left between them. The CDR3 is 14 amino acids. The CDR3 coding sequence is TGTGCCAGAAGCTTGGTACAGGGCAATCAGCCCCAGCATTTT. Translated, it gives CARSLVQGNQPQHF.

The chain joins TRBV6-4 to TRBJ1-6; D is possibly TRBD1 (6 bases). V lost 6 bases, J lost 7 bases, and 19 bases lay in between. The CDR3 consists of 16 residues. Looked up from germline, CDR1 is MRHNA and CDR2 is SNTAGT. The chain's CDR3 is CASSETFRGRNSPLHF. In DNA form, the CDR3 reads TGTGCCAGCAGCGAAACCTTCAGGGGAAGGAATTCACCCCTCCACTTT.

The chain links TRBV7-2 to TRBJ2-7; D is perhaps TRBD1 (6 bases). The CDR3 totals 14 residues. Germline CDR1 SGHTA, CDR2 FQGNSA. V was pared by 3 bases and J by 12 bases, with 21 bases between. For the CDR3, the DNA is TGTGCCAGCAGCTTGGGTGGTTCAGGGGCAAAACTGTACTTC. As protein: CASSLGGSGAKLYF.

This chain connects TRBV4-3 to TRBJ1-6; D unresolved. Germline values: CDR1 LGHNA, CDR2 YSLEER. With 3 bases removed from V and 1 base from J, the gap between germline ends came to 16 bases. This CDR3 has 18 amino acids. The CDR3 region is CASSQRPLPGSYNSPLHF. In DNA, the CDR3 is TGCGCCAGCAGCCAGCGGCCCCTTCCGGGGTCCTATAATTCACCCCTCCACTTT.

The V gene is TRBV7-2, the J gene TRBJ2-7; 10 positions agree with TRBD2. The CDR3 totals 15 residues. The junction had 5 bases not matched to a gene; V was cut back by 6 bases and J by 0 bases. Germline CDR1 SGHTA, CDR2 FQGNSA. This chain's CDR3 is CASSFSGGSSYEQYF. As DNA, the CDR3 is TGTGCCAGCAGTTTTAGCGGGGGGAGCTCCTACGAGCAGTACTTC.

V and J are TRBV7-2 and TRBJ1-2, with TRBD1 matching over 7 bases. V shed 1 base, J shed 4 bases, and the junction held 9 bases outside the gene matches. Germline CDR1 SGHTA, CDR2 FQGNSA. The CDR3 runs to 16 residues. CDR3 nucleotide sequence: TGTGCCAGCAGCTTAGACGGGGTTAGGGGGCCCTATGGCTACACCTTC. Protein: CASSLDGVRGPYGYTF.

The gene calls are TRBV28 and TRBJ1-2; D gene unclear. The CDR3 has 16 residues. Germline CDR1 MDHEN, CDR2 SYDVKM. The V end was cut by 6 bases, the J end by 6 bases, with 23 bases between. CDR3 sequence (DNA): TGTGCCAGCAGCACTCGATTTCCCAAGCGGGTCGATGGCTACACCTTC. Its translation is CASSTRFPKRVDGYTF.

The chain links TRBV28 to TRBJ2-1; D gene uncertain. The length of the CDR3 is 18 residues. V lost 3 bases and J lost 3, with 21 bases in between. Germline assignment: CDR1 MDHEN and CDR2 SYDVKM. CDR3: CASSFRLSRPPHYNEQFF. For the CDR3, the DNA is TGTGCCAGCAGTTTTAGGCTCTCCCGTCCTCCCCACTACAATGAGCAGTTCTTC.

This chain links TRBV9 with TRBJ2-1; D may match TRBD1 or TRBD2 (5 bases each). From germline, CDR1 is SGDLS and CDR2 YYNGEE. The ends were cut back, 0 bases at V and 5 bases at J, with 18 bases in the middle. The CDR3 consists of 17 residues. CDR3 DNA sequence: TGTGCCAGCAGCGTAGAAAGCTATCCGGGACGCGACAATGAGCAGTTCTTC. Protein product: CASSVESYPGRDNEQFF.

The V gene is TRBV6-1, the J gene TRBJ1-4; TRBD1 aligns across 10 bases. Germline CDR1 and CDR2: MNHNS and SASEGT. This CDR3 has 13 amino acids. V gave up 4 bases and J gave up 16 bases; unmatched junction bases: 9. This CDR3 reads CASSVPGQGRGFF. DNA of the CDR3: TGTGCCAGCAGTGTCCCGGGACAGGGGAGGGGGTTTTTT.

The V call is TRBV5-1, the J call TRBJ2-3; D assignment may be TRBD1 or TRBD2 (5 bases each). The ends were cut back, 2 bases at V and 0 bases at J, with 13 bases in the middle. The CDR3 runs to 16 residues. The germline gives CDR1 SGHRS, CDR2 YFSETQ. CDR3 amino acids: CASSLGTVASTDTQYF. Here the CDR3 DNA reads TGCGCCAGCAGCTTAGGGACGGTGGCTAGCACAGATACGCAGTATTTT.

The rearrangement links TRBV4-1 to TRBJ1-2; D not resolved. The CDR3 is 11 amino acids. The V gene's germline CDR1 is MGHRA and CDR2 YSYEKL. Trimming pared 1 base from V and 8 bases from J, leaving 5 bases between. The CDR3 sequence is CASSQGTGYTF. The CDR3 coding sequence is TGCGCCAGCAGCCAAGGGACCGGCTACACCTTC.